This TCR beta chain was identified in a study of T cell repertoires in cytomegalovirus infection. Study summary: As its CMV epitopes, the study selected recently identified HLA-C-restricted and well-studied HLA-B-restricted targets. Study-wide findings and caveats: CMV-specific HLA-C-restricted TCR beta clonotypes dominated the ex vivo response.

Germline-derived CDR1 and CDR2 are LGHNA and YSLEER. Trimming removed 4 bases at V and 1 base at J, with 13 bases between. The length of the CDR3 is 15 residues. Each CDR3 protein is one row after TCRdb ran MiXCR on the reads. The data contain 900,000 to 950,000 distinct CDR3 sequences, approximately 31% of them seen just once; the ten biggest clones take up under 15%. In the case of this clonotype: The antigen is not known.

This rearrangement joins TRBV4-3 to TRBJ1-2, with D tentatively TRBD1 (6 bases). The sample consisted of cultured CD8+ T cells from PBMCs, taken from culture after CMV antigen stimulation. The receptor was isolated from a human donor in good health (CMV status not recorded). Some clones in this sample may be carry-over from other donors' samples. This CDR3 is CASSPGGSINYGYTF. The CDR3, as DNA: TGCGCCAGCAGCCCCGGGGGCAGCATTAACTATGGCTACACCTTC.